What follows are 16 T cell receptor beta chains derived from one specimen sequenced in a study of shared clonotypes between healthy human individuals. Assay used: immunoSEQ multiplex PCR; TCRdb lists only in-frame clones, some missing. The sample has millions of clones, 90% to 95% seen once. Sequenced: naive CD4+ T cells sorted from blood. Stated subset: CD45RA+ positively selected. Source of these receptors: a man between 18 and 29 years old in good health.

The V gene is TRBV2, the J gene TRBJ1-1; no clear D. There are 14 residues in the CDR3. Looked up from germline, CDR1 is SNHLY and CDR2 is FYNNEI. Trimming left V 7 bases short and J 3 bases short, with 15 bases between. CDR3 bases: TGTGCCAGCATTGGGGAGACTACTTACACTGAAGCTTTCTTT. Its translation is CASIGETTYTEAFF. Full variable domain (missing parts from reference TRBV2 and TRBJ1-1): EPEVTQTPSHQVTQMGQEVILRCVPISNHLYFYWYRQILGQKVEFLVSFYNNEISEKSEIFDDQFSVERPDGSNFTLKIRSTKLEDSAMYFCASIGETTYTEAFFGQGTRLTVV.

V and J are TRBV10-2 and TRBJ2-3; D uncertain. Trimming shortened V by 4 bases and J by 2 bases, and 13 bases separated the two germline ends. The length of the CDR3 is 15 residues. The V gene's germline CDR1 is WSHSY and CDR2 SAAADI. CDR3 residues: CASSAWRLDTDTQYF. The CDR3 DNA sequence: TGCGCCAGCAGTGCCTGGAGACTCGACACAGATACGCAGTATTTT.

This clone was counted a single time. This chain connects TRBV28 to TRBJ1-2, with D tentatively TRBD1 (6 bases). CDR1 is MDHEN, CDR2 SYDVKM, per germline. This CDR3 is 14 amino acids long. V lost 5 bases and J 1 base, leaving 11 bases between the germline ends. CDR3 amino acids: CASSAGQINYGYTF. The CDR3 coding sequence is TGTGCCAGCAGTGCGGGACAAATTAACTATGGCTACACCTTC.

This clone was picked up one time. The chain uses TRBV2 and TRBJ2-5; 8 positions match TRBD1. Looked up from germline, CDR1 is SNHLY and CDR2 is FYNNEI. This CDR3 comprises 14 residues. V was clipped by 7 bases and J by 2 bases; unmatched bases: 6. In DNA, the CDR3 is TGTGCCAGCAATGTGGACAGGGCGCAAGAGACCCAGTACTTC. This translates into CASNVDRAQETQYF.

The rearrangement uses TRBV19 and TRBJ2-7, with D unclear. This CDR3 is 11 amino acids long. The V end was cut by 3 bases, the J end by 6 bases, with 6 bases between. Germline V CDR1 and CDR2: LNHDA, SQIVND (reference sequence). The DNA for the CDR3 is TGTGCCAGTAGTATGATGGGCGAGCAGTACTTC. Protein: CASSMMGEQYF.

This clone was seen a single time. V usage is TRBV6-6 and J usage is TRBJ1-1; TRBD1 aligns across 8 bases. The CDR3 extends over 15 amino acids. Unmatched junction bases numbered 8, after V lost 4 bases and J lost 4 bases. Germline-derived CDR1 and CDR2 are MNHNY and SVGAGI (reference sequence). This chain's CDR3 is CASSSSGGRRTEAFF. CDR3 DNA sequence: TGTGCCAGCAGTTCCTCAGGGGGCCGCCGCACTGAAGCTTTCTTT.

This clone appeared once. The V and J genes are TRBV5-1 and TRBJ2-2; D gene ambiguous. Germline loops: CDR1 SGHRS, CDR2 YFSETQ. The CDR3 is 14 amino acids. Trimming removed 4 bases at V and 5 bases at J, with 12 bases between. The chain's CDR3 is CASSREARTGELFF. The CDR3 bases are TGCGCCAGCAGCCGAGAGGCGCGGACCGGGGAGCTGTTTTTT.

The chain links TRBV2 to TRBJ1-2; a weak D match, TRBD1 (6 bases). The CDR3 runs 14 residues. V dropped 4 bases and J dropped 0 bases, with 9 bases sitting between them. Looked up from germline, CDR1 is SNHLY and CDR2 is FYNNEI. For the CDR3, the DNA is TGTGCCAGCAGTGTACAGGGAACTAACTATGGCTACACCTTC. Amino acid sequence: CASSVQGTNYGYTF.

Concerning this clone itself: This may stem from a read error, because a much larger clone lies one nucleotide away. The rearrangement joins TRBV7-2 to TRBJ1-3; D is possibly TRBD1 (5 bases). The CDR3 totals 15 residues. Deletions cut 8 bases from V and 0 bases from J, with 14 bases between. CDR1 and CDR2 from the germline V gene are SGHTA and FQGNSA. CDR3 amino acids: CASGQGGTSGNTIYF. The CDR3 DNA follows: TGTGCCAGCGGCCAGGGAGGAACCTCTGGAAACACCATATATTTT.

This clone was seen a single time. The chain couples TRBV30 to TRBJ2-2; possibly TRBD1 or TRBD2 for D (6 bases each). V was clipped by 2 bases and J by 6 bases, with 10 bases between them. The CDR3 extends over 13 amino acids. CDR1 is GTSNPN, CDR2 SVGIG, per germline (reference sequence). Here the CDR3 DNA reads TGTGCCTGGAGTAGGGGGGCGGCCGGGGAGCTGTTTTTT. This sequence encodes CAWSRGAAGELFF.

The gene calls are TRBV2 and TRBJ2-7, with a weak D call TRBD2 (6 bases). The CDR3 sequence is 14 residues long. V was pared by 6 bases and J by 6 bases, with 18 bases between. The germline gives CDR1 SNHLY, CDR2 FYNNEI. The CDR3 is CASRTSPSTGEQYF. Here the CDR3 DNA reads TGTGCCAGCAGGACTAGTCCTTCTACTGGCGAGCAGTACTTC.

This clone turned up a few times. This chain connects TRBV11-2 to TRBJ1-1; D is perhaps TRBD1 (5 bases). The CDR3 extends over 14 amino acids. Trimming left V 5 bases short and J 4 bases short, with 14 bases between. From germline, CDR1 is SGHAT and CDR2 FQNNGV. The CDR3 DNA sequence: TGTGCCAGCAGCACAAGCGCCCAGGGCACTGAAGCTTTCTTT. Translated, it gives CASSTSAQGTEAFF.

A word on this clone: Other nucleotide sequences in the sample specify the same CDR3. The rearrangement links TRBV27 to TRBJ2-1; 9 nucleotides agree with TRBD2. The CDR3 is made up of 15 amino acids. Germline V CDR1 and CDR2: MNHEY, SMNVEV (reference sequence). J was trimmed by 4 bases and V by 2 bases; bases with no gene match: 3. This chain's CDR3 is CASSLSSGGYNEQFF. The CDR3 bases are TGTGCCAGCAGTTTAAGTAGCGGGGGATACAATGAGCAGTTCTTC.

The gene calls are TRBV30 and TRBJ1-5; 10 bases match TRBD1. The CDR3 length is 16 residues. V dropped 0 bases and J dropped 2; count of bases not matched to a gene: 4. Germline loops: CDR1 GTSNPN, CDR2 SVGIG (reference sequence). DNA for the CDR3: TGTGCCTGGAGTGTTTTAGGGACAGGGGGCAATCAGCCCCAGCATTTT. Its protein is CAWSVLGTGGNQPQHF.

As to this clone: Other nucleotide sequences in the sample specify the same CDR3. The rearrangement links TRBV7-9 to TRBJ1-2; D is unclear. The CDR3 runs to 13 residues. Germline assignment: CDR1 SEHNR and CDR2 FQNEAQ (reference sequence). The V gene lost 5 bases and the J gene lost 2 bases, with 9 bases spanning the gap. The CDR3 DNA reads TGTGCCAGCAGCCAAACAGAGAACTATGGCTACACCTTC. This codes for CASSQTENYGYTF.

Points on this clone: In the same sample, other DNA sequences code for this CDR3. This sequence joins TRBV6-1 and TRBJ1-2, with D tentatively TRBD1 (5 bases). Germline values: CDR1 MNHNS, CDR2 SASEGT. There are 12 residues in the CDR3. The V end was cut by 6 bases, the J end by 4 bases, with 9 bases between. CDR3 sequence: CASRDTSYGYTF. CDR3 DNA sequence: TGTGCCAGCAGGGACACCTCCTATGGCTACACCTTC.